This T cell receptor (beta chain) was profiled in a study of T cells in localized non-small cell lung cancer. This clone appeared once. This CDR3 region has 14 residues. Germline V gene lookup returns CDR1 SGDLS and CDR2 YYNGEE. V was shortened by 0 bases and J by 6 bases, with 11 bases between the two germline ends. Measured with immunoSEQ multiplex PCR; TCRdb has only the in-frame clones, and not every one. The top ten hold 1.7% of the sample, which has around 130,000 clones, around 89% seen once. The receptor was isolated from a female donor of 60 years or more with stage I lung adenocarcinoma. Sequenced here: peripheral blood, sampled before any cancer treatment. The chain joins TRBV9 to TRBJ2-3; weak D call: TRBD1 (5 bases). This CDR3 is CASSVVGQSDTQYF. CDR3 bases: TGTGCCAGCAGCGTAGTAGGACAATCCGATACGCAGTATTTT.